The T cell receptor (beta chain) described here comes from a study of T cell responses to AZD1222 COVID-19 vaccine. Regarding the study as a whole: After the peak T cell response, and only then, were repertoires sampled. Nearly half of spike-specific TCRs reportedly go after variant regions that carry no mutations. Donors, mostly white British, included more females; clonal diversity was possibly underestimated. Breadth and depth of Spike-specific TCRs rose after two AZD1222 doses.

Clones were sequenced by immunoSEQ multiplex PCR, and TCRdb holds only the in-frame ones, with some missing. The data contain fewer than 150,000 clones, 90% to 95% of them seen just once; the ten biggest clones take up under 4%. A note on this clone: Its antigen is still unknown.

Trimming took off 4 bases at V and 4 bases at J, with 13 bases between the two ends. Germline assignment: CDR1 LGHDT and CDR2 YNNKEL (reference sequence). The CDR3 loop spans 14 amino acids. The sequenced sample was peripheral blood, obtained on day 0 of AZD1222 vaccination. V gene TRBV3-1 (or the pseudogene TRBV3-2) combines with J gene TRBJ1-2, with a possible D match to TRBD1 (5 bases). This receptor was identified in an adult in good health. CDR3 sequence reads: CASSLGPGVYGYTF. CDR3 in DNA: TGTGCCAGCAGCCTTGGACCGGGGGTCTATGGCTACACCTTC.